Listed here is a single TCR beta chain. CDR3 length equals 14 residues. The V gene's germline CDR1 is SNHLY and CDR2 FYNNEI. Trimming shortened V by 7 bases and J by 5 bases, and 17 bases separated the two germline ends. Genomic DNA from each subset was divided evenly over several immunoSEQ plates. Only in-frame clones appear in the TCRdb table, and some are missing; sequencing was by immunoSEQ multiplex PCR. The sample has 300,000 to 400,000 clones, about nine tenths seen once; the top ten hold 16%. This specimen belongs to a study of shared clonotypes between healthy human individuals. The wider study: The cohort comprised a couple of women and a few men. Their ages spanned 18 to 49 years. Per-donor plates numbered three CD4 naive, three CD4 memory, two CD8 naive and one CD8 memory.

The genes are TRBV2 and TRBJ2-5; D is possibly TRBD1 (5 bases). The receptor's source is a man younger than 35 in good health. Input material: memory CD8+ T cells sorted from blood. Sample subset: CD45RO+ cells pooled with CCR7-negative TemRA cells. Written as DNA, the CDR3 is TGTGCCAGCACTGGGGCCAGGGTGAGTGAGACCCAGTACTTC. Protein product: CASTGARVSETQYF.